This T cell receptor (beta chain) originates from a study of blood T cell repertoires in COVID-19. At the level of the study: T cells, B-cell-depleted T cells, or PBMCs supplied cDNA or gDNA.

V was clipped by 5 bases and J by 2 bases; unmatched bases: 5. CDR1 and CDR2 from the germline V gene are MNHEY and SVGAGI. This CDR3 is 14 amino acids long. Authors' analysis steps: Reference gene primer amplification yielded estimated nucleated cell counts. Repertoires were generated with immunoSEQ multiplex PCR, while TCRdb's copy carries only in-frame clones and drops some. V, J and clone size reflect that table, while D and trimming were determined from the DNA. This sample yields around 340,000 clones, of which about 86% are seen a single time; approximately 4.6% belongs to the top ten. Enrolled through a virtual design, the participants were between roughly 18 and 95 years of age and came from about two dozen US areas. Participants' reported clinical history set cohort assignment.

This TCR derives from a woman in her thirties or forties with acute COVID-19. Sequencing was performed on PBMCs or T cells enriched from blood (not recorded which). V is TRBV6-5 and J is TRBJ1-1; 7 nucleotides line up with TRBD1. DNA for the CDR3: TGTGCCAGCAGTAGGGGGACAGTTAACACTGAAGCTTTCTTT. This gives the protein CASSRGTVNTEAFF.